The T cell receptor beta chain described here comes from a study of response to subunit inactivated influenza vaccine. Findings and caveats of the study: Researchers suggested that each seasonal influenza vaccination recruits few new T cells.

This clonotype was detected only once. The antigen is undetermined. The junction and the germline gene differ at one end; a read error may be behind it. Germline CDR1 and CDR2: MNHEY and SMNVEV (reference sequence). CDR3 length: 14 residues. TCRdb itself ran the RT-PCR reads through MiXCR, one entry per CDR3 protein. The repertoire holds 710,000 or so distinct CDR3 sequences, with 15% to 19% as singletons. The V gene is TRBV27, the J gene TRBJ2-1; D may be TRBD2 (7 bases). This sequence was found in a man aged 50-59 years who received an inactivated influenza vaccine. Material: PBMCs from blood, obtained roughly 12 days after vaccination. The CDR3 loop reads CASSKQGLRNEHFF. The CDR3 DNA reads TGTGCCAGCAGTAAACAGGGACTACGGAATGAGCATTTCTTC.